A selection of T cell receptor beta chains follows, all from one sample in a study of T cell responses to AZD1222 COVID-19 vaccine. Assay: immunoSEQ multiplex PCR; the TCRdb copy retains only in-frame clones and omits some. Among some 64,000 clones listed, roughly 70% were seen once. The source material was peripheral blood, sampled on day 0 of AZD1222 vaccination. These receptors were taken from an adult in good health. CDR3s include the opening cysteine and the closing phenylalanine or tryptophan. A D gene is named only where the DNA matches it firmly. Clone size, where shown, is once, few, many, or a class for clones that have expanded.

len	abundance	v_gene	j_gene	d_gene	CDR3aa	CDR3nt
16	NA	TRBV20-1	TRBJ2-1	TRBD2	CSASSGGDPRYNEQFF	TGCAGTGCCAGTTCGGGGGGGGACCCACGGTACAATGAGCAGTTCTTC
16	NA	TRBV29-1	TRBJ2-3	TRBD2	CSVEGVRGISTDTQYF	TGCAGCGTTGAAGGAGTGCGGGGGATTAGCACAGATACGCAGTATTTT
13	NA	TRBV7-8	TRBJ1-2	NA	CASSLGLSYGYTF	TGTGCCAGCAGCTTAGGCCTTTCCTATGGCTACACCTTC
16	few	TRBV2	TRBJ1-5	NA	CASSEALGGGNQPQHF	TGTGCCAGCAGTGAAGCGCTTGGGGGCGGCAATCAGCCCCAGCATTTT
15	NA	TRBV25-1	TRBJ1-6	NA	CASSDVLRDNSPLHF	TGTGCCAGCAGTGACGTCCTCAGAGATAATTCACCCCTCCACTTT
15	NA	TRBV6-2/TRBV6-3	TRBJ1-6	NA	CASSQSGTQNSPLHF	TGTGCCAGCAGTCAATCCGGGACACAGAATTCACCCCTCCACTTT
15	NA	TRBV6-6	TRBJ2-7	NA	CASSYPRGGDYEQYF	TGTGCCAGCAGTTACCCCAGGGGTGGGGATTACGAGCAGTACTTC
15	NA	TRBV15	TRBJ1-4	NA	CATSRDGRGQEKLFF	TGTGCCACCAGCAGAGACGGGCGGGGTCAGGAAAAACTGTTTTTT
14	NA	TRBV7-2	TRBJ2-1	NA	CASSLGTSYNEQFF	TGTGCCAGCAGCTTAGGGACATCCTACAATGAGCAGTTCTTC
13	many	TRBV18	TRBJ1-5	NA	CASSELSNQPQHF	TGTGCCAGCTCAGAATTGAGCAATCAGCCCCAGCATTTT
13	NA	TRBV7-6	TRBJ2-5	NA	CASSFETTGTQYF	TGTGCCAGCAGCTTTGAGACCACGGGGACCCAGTACTTC
14	few	TRBV10-1	TRBJ2-3	NA	CASSELGGLDTQYF	TGCGCCAGCAGTGAATTGGGGGGCCTAGATACGCAGTATTTT
15	few	TRBV7-8	TRBJ1-1	TRBD1	CASSLQPGQAPVTVF	TGTGCCAGCAGCTTACAACCGGGACAGGCCCCTGTGACAGTCTTT
16	NA	TRBV7-8	TRBJ1-5	TRBD1	CASSSPTGVGNQPQHF	TGTGCCAGCAGCTCGCCGACAGGGGTGGGGAATCAGCCCCAGCATTTT
13	once	TRBV5-1	TRBJ1-2	NA	CASSLDSPQGYTF	TGCGCCAGCAGCTTGGACAGCCCCCAAGGCTACACCTTC
16	few	TRBV7-2	TRBJ1-2	NA	CASSLIGGADNYGYTF	TGTGCCAGCAGCCTCATCGGAGGGGCAGATAACTATGGCTACACCTTC
13	few	TRBV7-2	TRBJ2-7	TRBD1	CASSMTGTHEQYF	TGTGCCAGCAGCATGACAGGGACCCACGAGCAGTACTTC
15	NA	TRBV4-3	TRBJ2-1	NA	CASSQVGGAGNEQFF	TGCGCCAGCAGCCAAGTTGGGGGGGCTGGAAATGAGCAGTTCTTC
13	NA	TRBV11-2	TRBJ2-2	NA	CASSLVNTGELFF	TGTGCCAGCAGCTTAGTAAACACCGGGGAGCTGTTTTTT
11	NA	TRBV6-5	TRBJ2-7	NA	CASIQGYEQYF	TGTGCCAGCATTCAGGGGTACGAGCAGTACTTC
15	NA	TRBV28	TRBJ1-4	NA	CASLNPGRTNEKLFF	TGTGCCAGCCTGAACCCAGGGAGGACTAATGAAAAACTGTTTTTT
16	NA	TRBV15	TRBJ1-5	NA	CATSREMGAGGQPQHF	TGTGCCACCAGCAGAGAAATGGGGGCAGGCGGGCAGCCCCAGCATTTT
14	NA	TRBV10-3	TRBJ1-4	TRBD1	CAIRKGQGAEKLFF	TGTGCCATCAGGAAGGGACAGGGAGCTGAAAAACTGTTTTTT
14	medium-sized	TRBV6-2/TRBV6-3	TRBJ1-5	NA	CASSPWDGNQPQHF	TGTGCCAGCAGCCCTTGGGACGGTAATCAGCCCCAGCATTTT
11	NA	TRBV19	TRBJ2-1	NA	CATRVYNEQFF	TGTGCCACCAGGGTTTACAATGAGCAGTTCTTC
14	NA	TRBV18	TRBJ2-5	NA	CASSPQSGQETQYF	TGTGCCAGCTCACCACAGAGCGGACAAGAGACCCAGTACTTC
14	NA	TRBV2	TRBJ2-5	NA	CASSEEWAQETQYF	TGTGCCAGCAGTGAAGAGTGGGCCCAGGAGACCCAGTACTTC
13	NA	TRBV28	TRBJ1-5	TRBD1	CAGGQGIDQPQHF	TGTGCCGGCGGACAGGGGATCGATCAGCCCCAGCATTTT
14	NA	TRBV7-2	TRBJ2-7	NA	CASSATASSYEQYF	TGTGCCAGCAGCGCGACTGCTAGCTCCTACGAGCAGTACTTC
15	few	TRBV6-2/TRBV6-3	TRBJ2-1	NA	CASSYSSQGGNEQFF	TGTGCCAGCAGTTACTCGAGTCAGGGGGGTAATGAGCAGTTCTTC
13	NA	TRBV9	TRBJ2-7	TRBD2	CASSPGTSYEQYF	TGTGCCAGCAGCCCTGGGACTAGCTACGAGCAGTACTTC
13	NA	TRBV27	TRBJ2-7	TRBD1	CASSSGGAYEQYF	TGTGCCAGCAGTTCAGGGGGCGCCTACGAGCAGTACTTC
14	NA	TRBV5-1	TRBJ2-1	NA	CASSLVGNYNEQFF	TGCGCCAGCAGCTTGGTGGGGAACTACAATGAGCAGTTCTTC
16	NA	TRBV18	TRBJ1-1	NA	CASSPMISVGWTEAFF	TGTGCCAGCTCACCGATGATTTCGGTGGGTTGGACTGAAGCTTTCTTT
17	NA	TRBV18	TRBJ1-6	NA	CASSPPHVGAYNSPLHF	TGTGCCAGCTCTCCCCCCCACGTAGGGGCATATAATTCACCCCTCCACTTT
14	NA	TRBV5-8	TRBJ2-5	TRBD1	CASSQGTGVETQYF	TGTGCCAGCAGCCAAGGGACAGGGGTTGAGACCCAGTACTTC
14	NA	TRBV19	TRBJ1-1	TRBD1	CASTLDRANTEAFF	TGTGCCAGTACCCTTGACAGGGCGAACACTGAAGCTTTCTTT
19	NA	TRBV27	TRBJ1-1	NA	CASSLSSVAGATMNTEAFF	TGTGCCAGCAGTTTATCTTCCGTGGCAGGGGCGACGATGAACACTGAAGCTTTCTTT
15	NA	TRBV19	TRBJ2-2	TRBD1	CASNTGTGLTGELFF	TGTGCCAGTAACACCGGGACAGGGCTCACCGGGGAGCTGTTTTTT
15	NA	TRBV3-1/TRBV3-2	TRBJ2-1	TRBD2	CASSQLAGGYNEQFF	TGTGCCAGCAGCCAACTAGCGGGGGGATACAATGAGCAGTTCTTC
17	NA	TRBV6-2/TRBV6-3	TRBJ1-6	TRBD1	CASSGDRVRTINSPLHF	TGTGCCAGCAGCGGGGACAGGGTGCGTACGATTAATTCACCCCTCCACTTT
15	NA	TRBV4-3	TRBJ2-3	TRBD2	CASSQATSGGGAQYF	TGCGCCAGCAGCCAAGCCACTAGCGGGGGGGGTGCGCAGTATTTT
14	once	TRBV5-1	TRBJ2-5	NA	CASTRLAAQETQYF	TGCGCCAGCACTCGGCTAGCAGCTCAAGAGACCCAGTACTTC
13	NA	TRBV7-2	TRBJ2-5	NA	CASRGRVDETQYF	TGTGCCTCTAGAGGCAGGGTAGACGAGACCCAGTACTTC
14	once	TRBV3-1/TRBV3-2	TRBJ2-5	TRBD1	CASNGEGGGETQYF	TGTGCCAGCAACGGAGAAGGGGGCGGGGAGACCCAGTACTTC
15	NA	TRBV7-9	TRBJ2-1	TRBD2	CASSFVGTSSGEQFF	TGTGCCAGCAGCTTTGTTGGGACTAGCAGTGGTGAGCAGTTCTTC
15	NA	TRBV28	TRBJ1-5	NA	CASSLEGASAQPQHF	TGTGCCAGCAGTTTGGAGGGTGCAAGCGCCCAGCCCCAGCATTTT
14	NA	TRBV6-5	TRBJ1-3	NA	CASSYSSIGNTIYF	TGTGCCAGCAGTTACAGTTCCATAGGAAACACCATATATTTT
13	NA	TRBV11-2	TRBJ1-2	NA	CASSNRVGYGYTF	TGTGCCAGCAGCAACAGGGTTGGCTATGGCTACACCTTC
13	NA	TRBV6-6	TRBJ1-2	NA	CASSFPQGGGYTF	TGTGCCAGCAGTTTCCCCCAGGGAGGCGGCTACACCTTC
15	NA	TRBV19	TRBJ1-1	NA	CASIHQGARGTEAFF	TGTGCCAGTATTCATCAAGGGGCCCGGGGCACTGAAGCTTTCTTT
16	NA	TRBV9	TRBJ2-3	NA	CASSVVPDRSTDTQYF	TGTGCCAGCAGCGTAGTTCCCGACCGGAGCACAGATACGCAGTATTTT
14	few	TRBV6-2/TRBV6-3	TRBJ2-1	NA	CASSYLSSYNEQFF	TGTGCCAGCAGTTACTTGAGCTCCTACAATGAGCAGTTCTTC
13	NA	TRBV28	TRBJ1-4	NA	CASRVGTIEKLFF	TGTGCCAGCAGGGTCGGGACGATTGAAAAACTGTTTTTT
14	NA	TRBV5-5	TRBJ1-1	TRBD1	CASSKGGPNTEAFF	TGTGCCAGCAGCAAAGGGGGCCCGAACACTGAAGCTTTCTTT
16	NA	TRBV7-9	TRBJ2-3	TRBD2	CASSLGTSAGTDTQYF	TGTGCCAGCAGCTTGGGAACTAGCGCGGGTACAGATACGCAGTATTTT
11	NA	TRBV7-9	TRBJ1-2	NA	CASSFLKGYTF	TGTGCCAGCAGCTTCCTGAAGGGCTACACCTTC